The T cell receptor (beta chain) described here comes from a study of T-cell reconstitution after alpha-beta-depleted transplantation in children (dated by TCRdb to 2016 to 2017). With respect to the entire study: Using TCR repertoire profiling, the study followed T-cell immune reconstitution in a quantitative way in children after TCRalphabeta/CD19-depleted allogeneic hematopoietic cell transplantation.

Library preparation employed PCR. Sequenced using an Illumina HiSeq 2500. TCR library preparation used molecular barcoding, with unique molecular identifiers applied to normalize quantification of the TCRbeta repertoire. Starting from the raw public reads, TCRdb applied fastp trimming at Q25, assembled clones with MiXCR and retained in-frame beta chains. Entries are consolidated by CDR3 protein sequence, retaining the most common genes and DNA. Counted in this sample were about 980,000 distinct CDR3 sequences; under 30% of them appeared once. The ten largest account for approximately 30% of the sample. Remarks on this clonotype: Its antigen remains unidentified. The input lacks base qualities; no much larger clone sits a single base away.

The CDR3 goes from the cysteine to the phenylalanine over 15 residues. Only the CDR3 DNA is retained, 45 bases long and in frame from the first base. V and J are trimmed by 6 bases and 6 bases, and the gene matches miss 9 bases of the junction. In the germline V gene, CDR1 corresponds to MNHNS and CDR2 to SASEGT. On the study overall, not on this receptor specifically: The high TCRbeta diversity at day 60 in some patients was ascribed to recipient T cells and intrathymic progenitors that had survived conditioning. Hyperexpanded clone frequencies declined over subsequent months; after one year, T-cell counts and TCRbeta diversity were mostly attributed to newly produced T cells. About two months after transplant, the apparently early recovery of alphabetaT-cell counts reportedly depended on just several hundred clones that had expanded rapidly and came from non-depleted graft cells.

Reading the label with the study, this specimen's treatment or condition is: allogeneic hematopoietic cell transplantation with graft depleted of TCRalphabeta T cells and CD19 B cells. The children who served as transplant recipients had been given grafts of TCRalphabeta/CD19-depleted allogeneic hematopoietic cells. This sample comprised PBMCs, mostly from graft donor cells, obtained 360 days after TCRalphabeta/CD19-depleted stem cell transplant. Rearrangement joined TRBV6-1 to TRBJ2-1; the junction holds 9 bases that match TRBD1. The receptor comes from a boy younger than two who had a stem cell transplant for SCID, so the T cells may come from the graft donor. In nucleotide form, the sequence is TGTGCCAGCAGAGCGGACAGGGGTAATTTCAATGAGCAGTTCTTC. Its protein reads: CASRADRGNFNEQFF.